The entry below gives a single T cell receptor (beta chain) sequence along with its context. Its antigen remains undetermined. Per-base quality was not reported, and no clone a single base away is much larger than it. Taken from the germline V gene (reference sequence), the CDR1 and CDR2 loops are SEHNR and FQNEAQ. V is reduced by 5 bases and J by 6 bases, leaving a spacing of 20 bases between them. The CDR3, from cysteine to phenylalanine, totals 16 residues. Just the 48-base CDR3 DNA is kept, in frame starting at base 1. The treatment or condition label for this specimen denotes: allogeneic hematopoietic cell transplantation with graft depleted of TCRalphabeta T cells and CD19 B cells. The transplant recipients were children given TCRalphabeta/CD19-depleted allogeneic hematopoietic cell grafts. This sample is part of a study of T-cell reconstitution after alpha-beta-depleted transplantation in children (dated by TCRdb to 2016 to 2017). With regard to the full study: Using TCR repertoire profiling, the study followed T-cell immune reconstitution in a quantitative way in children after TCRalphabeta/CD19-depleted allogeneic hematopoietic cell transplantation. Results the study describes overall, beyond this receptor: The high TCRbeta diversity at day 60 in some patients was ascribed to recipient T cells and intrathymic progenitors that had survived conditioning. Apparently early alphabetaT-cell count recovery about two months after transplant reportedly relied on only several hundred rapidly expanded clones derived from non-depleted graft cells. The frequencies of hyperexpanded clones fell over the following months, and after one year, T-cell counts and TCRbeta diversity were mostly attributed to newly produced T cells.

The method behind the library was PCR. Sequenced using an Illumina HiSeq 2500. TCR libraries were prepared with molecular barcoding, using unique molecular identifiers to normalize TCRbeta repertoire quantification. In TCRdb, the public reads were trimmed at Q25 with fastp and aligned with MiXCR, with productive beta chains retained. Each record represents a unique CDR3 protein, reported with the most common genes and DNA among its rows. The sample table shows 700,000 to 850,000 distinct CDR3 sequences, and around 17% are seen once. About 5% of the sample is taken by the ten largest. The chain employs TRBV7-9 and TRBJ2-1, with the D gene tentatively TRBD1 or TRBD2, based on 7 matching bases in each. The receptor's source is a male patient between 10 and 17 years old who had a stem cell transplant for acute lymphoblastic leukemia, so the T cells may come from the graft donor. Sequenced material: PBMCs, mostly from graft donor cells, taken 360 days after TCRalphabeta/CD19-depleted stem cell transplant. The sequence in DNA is TGTGCCAGCAGCCCCAGGGGGGGGTCTTCGGGCAATGAGCAGTTCTTC. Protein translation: CASSPRGGSSGNEQFF.